This TCR beta chain was sequenced during a study of identifying expanded T cells in peripheral blood. Method: immunoSEQ multiplex PCR; TCRdb's copy keeps in-frame clones and lacks some. The sample lists some 93,000 clones, almost 90% occurring once. The V gene lost 2 bases and the J gene lost 1 base, with 12 bases spanning the gap. Germline values: CDR1 SGDLS, CDR2 YYNGEE. The CDR3 runs to 16 residues. This clone was recorded once. Antigen: not known. Study observations and caveats: Variance in clone template counts between approximately two-week samples significantly increased with total template count across all healthy donors. Approximately 1.1 clones differed between technical replicates, versus approximately 16 and 20 over time.

The sample consisted of blood. This receptor was obtained from a person aged 18 to 70 in good health. This chain links TRBV9 with TRBJ2-2; TRBD2 might be the D (6 bases). The CDR3 protein is CASSVAVGGNTGELFF. In DNA, the CDR3 is TGTGCCAGCAGCGTCGCGGTGGGAGGGAACACCGGGGAGCTGTTTTTT.